This record concerns one T cell receptor (beta chain) sequence. This clonotype has at least ten counts. No much larger clonotype is one base removed from it; base qualities were not supplied. The data are from a study of T cells after yellow fever vaccination (dated by TCRdb to the late 2010s). The study in broad terms: The SMART-Seq v4 Ultra Low Input RNA kit was used to prepare libraries from fractions with low cell numbers. To follow T-cell clones before and after both primary and booster YFV17D yellow fever vaccination, bulk TCR alpha and beta repertoires underwent longitudinal sequencing. Two healthy male donors, one aged 18 to 30 and one aged 30 to 39 years, made up the cohort. Blood was collected at multiple timepoints before and after primary and secondary immunization, and bulk PBMC replicates and cell subsets were isolated.

Its CDR3 holds 16 amino acids, cysteine through phenylalanine. Only the CDR3 DNA is retained, 48 bases long and in frame from the first base. The junction shows trimming of 0 bases on V and 0 bases on J, plus 12 bases between the germline ends. The germline V gene gives CDR1 as MNHEY and CDR2 as SVGAGI. The treatment or condition label here, explained by the study, means: live attenuated yellow fever vaccine strain. A standard Ficoll-Paque protocol was used to isolate PBMCs from peripheral blood. With anti-CD3 and anti-CD8 staining plus a dextramer loaded with the yellow fever NS4B epitope peptide, the researchers sorted epitope-specific CD8 T cells. RNA was extracted with TriZol from bulk PBMCs, CD4 and CD8 fractions, and dextramer-positive and dextramer-negative fractions. The paper as a whole reports these results and caveats: After the booster, most clones that had expanded after primary vaccination were detected again (about 95% of CD4 and more than 85% of CD8), suggesting broad maintenance of memory. A small fraction of clonotypes showed up in both the CD4 and CD8 compartments, probably as a result of convergent recombination. The study included only two donors, which limits how far the findings can be generalized. FACS-sorted repertoires could contain abundant contaminating clonotypes from the bulk population, so computational filtering was required. Compared with the primary T-cell response, the secondary T-cell response was weaker but faster, peaking on day 5 rather than day 15.

TCR cDNA was synthesized by 5'RACE template switching, which introduced a universal primer site and unique molecular identifiers. cDNA synthesis was primed from both the TCR alpha and TCR beta constant segments. Library amplification involved two PCR steps, and the second step added sample barcodes and sequencing adapters. Sequencing of the libraries was done on either Illumina HiSeq 2500 (2x100 bp) or NovaSeq (2x150 bp). Per the source publication's procedure: Demultiplexing of reads and collapsing into UMI consensus sequences were performed with MIGEC, and V(D)J alignment was carried out with MiXCR. Vaccine-responding clonotypes were defined with edgeR using replicate PBMC samples, requiring FDR below 0.01 and a log2 fold change above 5 up to day 15. Bulk clonotypes were assigned CD4 or CD8 identity according to which sequenced CD4 or CD8 repertoire held them at higher abundance. Clonotypes enriched at least 10-fold in dextramer-positive over dextramer-negative fractions were defined as NS4B-specific, and CD4-biased clonotypes were excluded. TCRdb applied fastp at Q25 and MiXCR to the public reads, then kept only in-frame beta chains. Every distinct CDR3 protein forms one entry, paired with its most common genes and DNA. V and J calls and clone size were set by TCRdb, not the authors. In all, the sample holds about 52,000 distinct CDR3 sequences, and approximately 7% of those were seen once. The top ten clonotypes cover 20% to 25% of the sample.

This sequence uses TRBV6-5 and TRBJ2-7, with the D gene not confidently named. The TCR was taken from a man younger than 35 who received the YFV17D yellow fever vaccine. The specimen comprised CD8+ T cells not binding an NS4B(214-222) dextramer, sorted from PBMCs, sampled about 49 days after the first yellow fever vaccination. The sample's cell subset or site, from its label and the paper: NS4B epitope dextramer-negative CD8 T cells. The DNA sequence reads TGTGCCAGCAGTTACTCGATCCAGTCAAGCTCCTACGAGCAGTACTTC. This encodes CASSYSIQSSSYEQYF.